The T cell receptor beta chain under discussion was sequenced for a study of blood T cell repertoires in COVID-19. On the study more broadly: Acute and convalescent COVID-19 specimens originated in the United States, Italy and Spain. Sources were T cells, B-cell-depleted T cells, or PBMCs; the material itself was cDNA or gDNA.

In its sample, this clone was seen once. The authors' processing: Amplification of reference gene primers provided the estimated nucleated cell counts. Data came from immunoSEQ multiplex PCR; TCRdb stores just in-frame clones and leaves some out. V, J and clone size derive from that table, while D and trimming were established from the DNA sequence. Of over 200,000 clones in the sample, around 85% are singletons; the top ten hold 5.1%. Material for sequencing was peripheral blood. The sequence was collected from a human donor in a cohort sampled during active COVID-19.

CDR3 nucleotides: TGCAGCGTTGAAACAAGGTTAGCGTTCGGAGACACTGAAGCTTTCTTT. Translating it yields CSVETRLAFGDTEAFF. The V gene is TRBV29-1, the J gene TRBJ1-1; D gene ambiguous. The length of the CDR3 is 16 residues. V was pared by 2 bases and J by 3 bases, with 19 bases between. Per germline, CDR1 SQVTM and CDR2 ANQGSEA.